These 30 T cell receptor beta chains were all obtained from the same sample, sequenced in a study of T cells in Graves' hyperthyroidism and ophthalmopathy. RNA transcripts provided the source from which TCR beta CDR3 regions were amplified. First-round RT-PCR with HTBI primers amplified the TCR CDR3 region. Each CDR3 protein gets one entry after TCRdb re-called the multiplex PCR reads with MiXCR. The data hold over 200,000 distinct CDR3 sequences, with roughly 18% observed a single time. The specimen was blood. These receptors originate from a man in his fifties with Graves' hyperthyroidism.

CDR3 amino acids: CASSLVWLQGTYSGANVLTF. CDR3 in DNA: TGCGCCAGCAGCTTGGTATGGTTACAGGGGACGTACTCTGGGGCCAACGTCCTGACTTTC. The gene calls are TRBV5-1 and TRBJ2-6; 7 bases match TRBD1. After removal of 0 bases from V and 0 bases from J, the junction contained 12 bases not matched to a gene. Germline assignment: CDR1 SGHRS and CDR2 YFSETQ. This CDR3 spans 20 amino acids.

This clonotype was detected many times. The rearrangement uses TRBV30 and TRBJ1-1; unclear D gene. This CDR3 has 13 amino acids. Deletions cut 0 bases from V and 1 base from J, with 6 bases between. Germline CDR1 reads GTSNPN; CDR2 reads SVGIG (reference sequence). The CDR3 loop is CAWSVTRNTEAFF. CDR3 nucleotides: TGTGCCTGGAGTGTAACACGGAACACTGAAGCTTTCTTT. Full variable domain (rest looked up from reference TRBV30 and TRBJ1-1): SQTIHQWPATLVQPVGSPLSLECTVEGTSNPNLYWYRQAAGRGLQLLFYSVGIGQISSEVPQNLSASRPQDRQFILSSKKLLLSDSGFYLCAWSVTRNTEAFFGQGTRLTVV.

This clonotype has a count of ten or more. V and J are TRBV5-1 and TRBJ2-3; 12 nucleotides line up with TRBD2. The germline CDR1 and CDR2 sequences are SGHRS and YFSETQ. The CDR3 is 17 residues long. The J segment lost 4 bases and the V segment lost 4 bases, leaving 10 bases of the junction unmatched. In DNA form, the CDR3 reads TGCGCCAGCAGCCTAGGACTAGCGGGACTCGTGGCAGATACGCAGTATTTT. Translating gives CASSLGLAGLVADTQYF.

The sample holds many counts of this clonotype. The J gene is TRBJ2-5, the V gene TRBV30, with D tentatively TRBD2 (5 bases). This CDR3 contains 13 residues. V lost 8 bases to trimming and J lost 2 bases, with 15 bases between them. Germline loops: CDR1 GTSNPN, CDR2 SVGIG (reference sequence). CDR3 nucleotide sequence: TGTGCCCGGAATTTCGGGGATCAAGAGACCCAGTACTTC. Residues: CARNFGDQETQYF.

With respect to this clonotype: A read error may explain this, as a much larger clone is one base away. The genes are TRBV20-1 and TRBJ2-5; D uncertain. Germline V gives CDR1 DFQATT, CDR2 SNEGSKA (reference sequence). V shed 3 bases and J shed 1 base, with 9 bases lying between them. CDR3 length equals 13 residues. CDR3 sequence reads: CSARKPVQETQYF. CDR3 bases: TGCAGTGCTAGGAAACCAGTCCAAGAGACCCAGTACTTC.

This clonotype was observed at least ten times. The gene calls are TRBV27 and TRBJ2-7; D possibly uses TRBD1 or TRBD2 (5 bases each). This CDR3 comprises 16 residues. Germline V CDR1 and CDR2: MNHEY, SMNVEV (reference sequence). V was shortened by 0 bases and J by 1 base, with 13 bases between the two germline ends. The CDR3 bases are TGTGCCAGCAGTTTATCCCTGGGGACCAAATCCTACGAGCAGTACTTC. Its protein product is CASSLSLGTKSYEQYF.

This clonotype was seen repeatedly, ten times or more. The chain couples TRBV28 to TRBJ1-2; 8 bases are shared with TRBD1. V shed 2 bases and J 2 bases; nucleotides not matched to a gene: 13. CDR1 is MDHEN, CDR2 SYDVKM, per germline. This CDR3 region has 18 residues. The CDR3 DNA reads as TGTGCCAGCAGTTTAATCAGGGGGCTTCAACCCCGAAACTATGGCTACACCTTC. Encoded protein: CASSLIRGLQPRNYGYTF.

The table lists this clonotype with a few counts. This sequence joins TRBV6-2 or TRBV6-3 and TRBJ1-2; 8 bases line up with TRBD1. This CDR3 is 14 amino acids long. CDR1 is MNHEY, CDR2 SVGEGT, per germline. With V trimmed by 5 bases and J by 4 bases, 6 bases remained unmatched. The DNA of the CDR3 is TGTGCCAGCAGTGTCAAGACAGGGGTCTATGGCTACACCTTC. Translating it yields CASSVKTGVYGYTF.

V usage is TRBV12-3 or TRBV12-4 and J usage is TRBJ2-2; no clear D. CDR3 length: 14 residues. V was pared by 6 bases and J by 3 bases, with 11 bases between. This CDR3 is CASSSPRHTGELFF. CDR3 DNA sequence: TGTGCCAGCAGCTCGCCCCGACACACCGGGGAGCTGTTTTTT.

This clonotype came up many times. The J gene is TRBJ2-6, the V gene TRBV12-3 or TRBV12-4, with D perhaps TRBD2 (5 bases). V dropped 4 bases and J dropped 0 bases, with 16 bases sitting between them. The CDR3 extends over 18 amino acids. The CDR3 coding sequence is TGTGCCAGCAGTTACGGACTTCTAACCCGCTCTGGGGCCAACGTCCTGACTTTC. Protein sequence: CASSYGLLTRSGANVLTF.

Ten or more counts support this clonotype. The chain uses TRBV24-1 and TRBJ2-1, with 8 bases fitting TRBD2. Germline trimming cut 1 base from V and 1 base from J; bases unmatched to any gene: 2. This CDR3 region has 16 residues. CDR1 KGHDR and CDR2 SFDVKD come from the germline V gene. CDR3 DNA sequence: TGTGCCACCAGTGATTTTCGCGGGAGGTCCTACAATGAGCAGTTCTTC. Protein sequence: CATSDFRGRSYNEQFF.

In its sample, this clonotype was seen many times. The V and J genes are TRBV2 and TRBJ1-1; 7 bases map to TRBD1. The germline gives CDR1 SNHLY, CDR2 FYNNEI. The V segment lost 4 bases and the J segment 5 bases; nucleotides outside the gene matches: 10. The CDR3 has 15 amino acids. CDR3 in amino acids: CASSGTSGGLTEAFF. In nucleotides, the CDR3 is TGTGCCAGCAGTGGCACTTCAGGGGGTTTGACTGAAGCTTTCTTT.

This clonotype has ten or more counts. This chain's CDR3 is CASSYSKTSTNTGELFF. The CDR3 bases are TGTGCCAGCAGTTACTCGAAGACTAGCACGAACACCGGGGAGCTGTTTTTT. The chain has TRBV6-2 or TRBV6-3 and TRBJ2-2; 7 bases fit TRBD2. The CDR3 totals 17 residues. Germline trimming cut 0 bases from V and 0 bases from J; bases unmatched to any gene: 4. The germline CDR1 and CDR2 sequences are MNHEY and SVGEGT.

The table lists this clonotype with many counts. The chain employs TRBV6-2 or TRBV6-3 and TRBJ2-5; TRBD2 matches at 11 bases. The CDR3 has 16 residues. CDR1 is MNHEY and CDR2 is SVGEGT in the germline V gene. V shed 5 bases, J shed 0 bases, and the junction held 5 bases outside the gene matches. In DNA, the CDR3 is TGTGCCAGCAGTCAGGGACTAGCGGCGTACCAAGAGACCCAGTACTTC. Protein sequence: CASSQGLAAYQETQYF.

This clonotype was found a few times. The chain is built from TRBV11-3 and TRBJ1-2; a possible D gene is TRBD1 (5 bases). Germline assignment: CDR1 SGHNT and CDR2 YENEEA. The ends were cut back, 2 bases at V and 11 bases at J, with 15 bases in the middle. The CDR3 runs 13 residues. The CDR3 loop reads CASSLPGTARYTF. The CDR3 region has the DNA TGTGCCAGCAGCTTACCCGGGACTGCGAGGTACACCTTC.

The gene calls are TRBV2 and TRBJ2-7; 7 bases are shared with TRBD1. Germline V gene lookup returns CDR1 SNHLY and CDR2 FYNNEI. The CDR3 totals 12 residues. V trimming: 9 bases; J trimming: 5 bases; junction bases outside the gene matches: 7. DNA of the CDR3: TGTGCCAGTAACAGGGGCCGAGACGAGCAGTACTTC. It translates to CASNRGRDEQYF.

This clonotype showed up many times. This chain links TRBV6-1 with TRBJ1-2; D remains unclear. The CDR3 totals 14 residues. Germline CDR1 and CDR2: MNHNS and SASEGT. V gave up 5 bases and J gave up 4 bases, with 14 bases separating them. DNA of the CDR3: TGTGCCAGCAGTTCTCGCCGGATCAGCTATGGCTACACCTTC. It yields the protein CASSSRRISYGYTF.

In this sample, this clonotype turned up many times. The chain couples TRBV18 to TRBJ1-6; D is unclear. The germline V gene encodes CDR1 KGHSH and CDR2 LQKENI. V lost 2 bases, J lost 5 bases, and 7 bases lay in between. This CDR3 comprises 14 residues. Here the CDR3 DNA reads TGTGCCAGCTCACCAACGGCAGATAATTCACCCCTCCACTTT. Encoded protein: CASSPTADNSPLHF.

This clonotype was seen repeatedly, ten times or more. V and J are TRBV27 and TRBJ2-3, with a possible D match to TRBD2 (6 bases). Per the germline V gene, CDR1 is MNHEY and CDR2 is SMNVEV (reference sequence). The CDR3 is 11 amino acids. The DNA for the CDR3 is TGTGCTCAGAGGAGGGGAGATACGCAGTATTTT. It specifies CAQRRGDTQYF.

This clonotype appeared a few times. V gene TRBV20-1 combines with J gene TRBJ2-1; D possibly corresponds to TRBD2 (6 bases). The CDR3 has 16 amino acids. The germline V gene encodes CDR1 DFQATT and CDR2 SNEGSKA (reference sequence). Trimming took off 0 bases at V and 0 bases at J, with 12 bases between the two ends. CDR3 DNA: TGCAGTGCTAGAGATCCGGCGGGAAGCTCCTACAATGAGCAGTTCTTC. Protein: CSARDPAGSSYNEQFF.

The CDR3 reads CAISESGGTYTDTQYF. CDR3 bases: TGTGCCATCAGTGAGTCTGGGGGAACCTACACAGATACGCAGTATTTT. The chain employs TRBV10-3 and TRBJ2-3; D is possibly TRBD1 or TRBD2 (5 bases each). The germline CDR1 and CDR2 sequences are ENHRY and SYGVKD. The CDR3 covers 16 residues. V lost 0 bases and J lost 2, with 12 bases in between.

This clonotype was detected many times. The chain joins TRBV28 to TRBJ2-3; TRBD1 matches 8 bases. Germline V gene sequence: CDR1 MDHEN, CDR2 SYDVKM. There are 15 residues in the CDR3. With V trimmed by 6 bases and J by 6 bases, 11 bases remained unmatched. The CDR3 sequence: CASSPDRDYADTQYF. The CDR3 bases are TGTGCCAGCAGCCCGGACAGGGATTATGCGGATACGCAGTATTTT.

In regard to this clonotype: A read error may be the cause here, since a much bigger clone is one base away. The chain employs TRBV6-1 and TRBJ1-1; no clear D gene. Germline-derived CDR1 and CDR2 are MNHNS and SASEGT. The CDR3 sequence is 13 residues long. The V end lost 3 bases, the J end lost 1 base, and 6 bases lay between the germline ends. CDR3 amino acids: CASSELGNTEAFF. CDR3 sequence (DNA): TGTGCCAGCAGTGAGCTGGGGAACACTGAAGCTTTCTTT.

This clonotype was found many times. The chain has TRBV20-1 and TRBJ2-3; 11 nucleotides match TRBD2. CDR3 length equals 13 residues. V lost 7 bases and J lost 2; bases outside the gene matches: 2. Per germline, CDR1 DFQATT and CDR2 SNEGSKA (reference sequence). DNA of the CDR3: TGCAGTGGACTAGCGGGACTCACAGATACGCAGTATTTT. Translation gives CSGLAGLTDTQYF.

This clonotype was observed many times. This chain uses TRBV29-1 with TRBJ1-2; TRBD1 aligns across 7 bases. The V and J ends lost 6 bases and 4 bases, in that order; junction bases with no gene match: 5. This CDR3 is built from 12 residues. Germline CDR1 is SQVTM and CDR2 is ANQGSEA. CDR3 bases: TGCAGCGTGGGGACAGAGCTCTATGGCTACACCTTC. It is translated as CSVGTELYGYTF. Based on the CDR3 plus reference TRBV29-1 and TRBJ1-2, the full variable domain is SAVISQKPSRDICQRGTSLTIQCQVDSQVTMMFWYRQQPGQSLTLIATANQGSEATYESGFVIDKFPISRPNLTFSTLTVSNMSPEDSSIYLCSVGTELYGYTFGSGTRLTVV.

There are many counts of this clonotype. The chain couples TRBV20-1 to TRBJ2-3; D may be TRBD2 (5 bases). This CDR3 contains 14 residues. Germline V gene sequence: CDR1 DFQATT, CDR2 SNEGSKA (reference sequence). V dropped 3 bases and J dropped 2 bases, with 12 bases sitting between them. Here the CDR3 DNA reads TGCAGTGCTAGGAACCAGCGGAACACAGATACGCAGTATTTT. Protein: CSARNQRNTDTQYF.

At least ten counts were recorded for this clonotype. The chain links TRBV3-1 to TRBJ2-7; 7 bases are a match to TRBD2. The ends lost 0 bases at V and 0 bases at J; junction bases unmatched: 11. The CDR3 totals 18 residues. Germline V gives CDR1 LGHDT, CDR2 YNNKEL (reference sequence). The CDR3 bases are TGTGCCAGCAGCCAAGATCCCTATCTAGCGGTGAGCTCCTACGAGCAGTACTTC. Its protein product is CASSQDPYLAVSSYEQYF.

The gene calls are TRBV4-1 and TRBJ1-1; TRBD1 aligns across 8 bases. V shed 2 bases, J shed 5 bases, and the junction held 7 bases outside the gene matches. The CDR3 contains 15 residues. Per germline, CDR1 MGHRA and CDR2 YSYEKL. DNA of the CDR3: TGCGCCAGCAGCCAAAGGGCAGGGGGCATGACTGAAGCTTTCTTT. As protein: CASSQRAGGMTEAFF.

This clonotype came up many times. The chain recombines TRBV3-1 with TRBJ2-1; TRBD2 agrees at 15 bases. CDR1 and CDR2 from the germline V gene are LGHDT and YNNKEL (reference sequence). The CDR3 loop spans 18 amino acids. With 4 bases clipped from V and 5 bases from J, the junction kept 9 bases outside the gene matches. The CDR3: CASSLGLAGGPEDNEQFF. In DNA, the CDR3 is TGTGCCAGCAGCCTTGGACTAGCGGGAGGGCCAGAGGACAATGAGCAGTTCTTC.

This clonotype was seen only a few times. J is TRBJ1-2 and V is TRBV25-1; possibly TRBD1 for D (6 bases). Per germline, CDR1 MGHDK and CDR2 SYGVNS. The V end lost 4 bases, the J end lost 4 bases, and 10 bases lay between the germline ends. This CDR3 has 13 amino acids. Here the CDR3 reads CASSGQDLYGYTF. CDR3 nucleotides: TGTGCCAGCAGTGGACAGGACCTCTATGGCTACACCTTC.